This T cell receptor (beta chain) was sequenced during a study of blood T cell repertoires in COVID-19. Study details: The United States, Italy and Spain were the sources of the acute and convalescent COVID-19 samples. In each case, the material was cDNA or gDNA derived from T cells, B-cell-depleted T cells, or PBMCs.

Deletions cut 1 base from V and 7 bases from J, with 13 bases between. This CDR3 has 15 amino acids. CDR1 and CDR2 from the germline V gene are SGHTA and FQGNSA. Authors' processing steps: Estimation of nucleated cell counts relied on the amplification of reference gene primers. Produced via immunoSEQ multiplex PCR; TCRdb's table is partial and in-frame only. The D gene and trimming were derived from the DNA, and the V and J assignments and clone size from that table. This sample has 310,000 or so clones, with around 90% found just once. Sequencing was carried out using peripheral blood. The V gene is TRBV7-2, the J gene TRBJ1-4; TRBD1 is a possible D gene (5 bases). The receptor's source is a woman aged 50 to 60 who had recovered from COVID-19. The CDR3: CASSLEVGGREKLFF. For the CDR3, the DNA is TGTGCCAGCAGCTTAGAGGTCGGGGGACGTGAAAAACTGTTTTTT.